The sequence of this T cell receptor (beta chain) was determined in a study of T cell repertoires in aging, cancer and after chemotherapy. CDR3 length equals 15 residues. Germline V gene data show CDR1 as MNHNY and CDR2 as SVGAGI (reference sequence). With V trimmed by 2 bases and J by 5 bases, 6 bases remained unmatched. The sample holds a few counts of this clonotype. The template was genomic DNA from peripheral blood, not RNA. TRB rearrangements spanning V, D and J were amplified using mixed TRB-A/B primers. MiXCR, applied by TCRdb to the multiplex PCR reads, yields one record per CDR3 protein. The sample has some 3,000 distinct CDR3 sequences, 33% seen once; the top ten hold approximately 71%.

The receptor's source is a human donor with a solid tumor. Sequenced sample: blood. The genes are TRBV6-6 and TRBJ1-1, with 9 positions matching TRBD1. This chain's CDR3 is CASSYNRGLVTEAFF. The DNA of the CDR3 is TGTGCCAGCAGTTACAACAGGGGGCTCGTGACTGAAGCTTTCTTT.